The 26 T cell receptor beta chains listed next were all sequenced from one sample in a study of blood T cell repertoires in COVID-19. The method was immunoSEQ multiplex PCR; TCRdb's version includes in-frame clones alone and lacks a portion of them. The sample has roughly 320,000 clones; around 87% are singletons. What was sequenced was peripheral blood. Every receptor here comes from a man in his 70s with acute or convalescent COVID-19.

For this clone: The sample has other DNA sequences that encode this CDR3 too. The rearrangement uses TRBV19 and TRBJ2-7; D may be TRBD1 (6 bases). V was trimmed by 6 bases and J by 1 base, leaving 10 bases between them. The CDR3 totals 13 residues. Germline CDR1 reads LNHDA; CDR2 reads SQIVND (reference sequence). The CDR3 is CASRGASSYEQYF. CDR3 sequence (DNA): TGTGCCAGTAGGGGGGCTTCATCCTACGAGCAGTACTTC. The whole variable domain, remainder taken from reference TRBV19 and TRBJ2-7, is DGGITQSPKYLFRKEGQNVTLSCEQNLNHDAMYWYRQDPGQGLRLIYYSQIVNDFQKGDIAEGYSVSREKKESFPLTVTSAQKNPTAFYLCASRGASSYEQYFGPGTRLTVT.

V usage is TRBV10-3 and J usage is TRBJ1-1; D may be TRBD1 (5 bases). Trimming removed 2 bases from V and 6 bases from J, with 13 bases in between. The CDR3 length is 14 residues. Germline V CDR1 and CDR2: ENHRY, SYGVKD. The CDR3 DNA is TGTGCCATCAGTGAGGGGGTAGGGGCCCCTGAAGCTTTCTTT. As protein: CAISEGVGAPEAFF.

Here the CDR3 DNA reads TGTGCCAGTAGTATAGGCGTTACCGGGGAGCTGTTTTTT. Translating gives CASSIGVTGELFF. The rearrangement uses TRBV19 and TRBJ2-2; D ambiguous. Trimming removed 1 base at V and 5 bases at J, with 5 bases between. This CDR3 contains 13 residues. The germline V gene has CDR1 LNHDA and CDR2 SQIVND (reference sequence).

The chain links TRBV4-2 to TRBJ2-7; 10 nucleotides agree with TRBD2. Germline V gene sequence: CDR1 LGHNA, CDR2 YNFKEQ. This CDR3 comprises 15 residues. Unmatched junction bases numbered 1, after V lost 0 bases and J lost 2 bases. DNA for the CDR3: TGTGCCAGCAGCCAAGAAGCGGGAGGGCCCTACGAGCAGTACTTC. It codes for CASSQEAGGPYEQYF.

The genes are TRBV24-1 and TRBJ2-5, with a weak D call TRBD2 (6 bases). Germline V gene data show CDR1 as KGHDR and CDR2 as SFDVKD. CDR3 size: 14 residues. The ends were cut back, 1 base at V and 5 bases at J, with 10 bases in the middle. CDR3 DNA sequence: TGTGCCACCAGTGATTTCGGAGGGACGGAGACCCAGTACTTC. This sequence encodes CATSDFGGTETQYF.

The chain uses TRBV4-2 and TRBJ1-3; D perhaps matches TRBD1 (5 bases). V gave up 1 base and J gave up 5 bases, with 6 bases separating them. In germline, CDR1 is LGHNA, CDR2 YNFKEQ. This CDR3 spans 13 amino acids. Here the CDR3 reads CASSQGGRNTIYF. As DNA, the CDR3 is TGTGCCAGCAGCCAAGGGGGCAGAAACACCATATATTTT.

This chain joins TRBV9 and TRBJ2-3, with no clear D. The CDR3 consists of 14 residues. V lost 2 bases to trimming and J lost 5 bases, with 12 bases between them. In germline, CDR1 is SGDLS, CDR2 YYNGEE. CDR3: CASSVAEGVDTQYF. CDR3 coding DNA: TGTGCCAGCAGCGTGGCGGAAGGAGTAGATACGCAGTATTTT.

V usage is TRBV7-9 and J usage is TRBJ2-5, with 8 nucleotides matching TRBD1. CDR3 length equals 17 residues. From germline, CDR1 is SEHNR and CDR2 FQNEAQ (reference sequence). Trimming took 6 bases from V and 4 from J; bases not matched to a gene: 16. The CDR3 nucleotides read TGTGCCAGCAGTCTCGGACAGGGATGGGGGATCGGAGAGACCCAGTACTTC. This gives the protein CASSLGQGWGIGETQYF.

The rearrangement uses TRBV6-5 and TRBJ2-1, with a weak D call TRBD2 (6 bases). With 4 bases removed from V and 8 bases from J, the gap between germline ends came to 21 bases. Germline V lookup: CDR1 MNHEY, CDR2 SVGAGI. The CDR3 has 16 residues. Here the CDR3 reads CASSSPGGKLGHEQFF. The CDR3 DNA reads as TGTGCCAGCAGTTCCCCTGGGGGGAAGCTAGGACATGAGCAGTTCTTC.

The sample holds one count of this clone. The chain employs TRBV28 and TRBJ2-3, with D possibly TRBD2 on 5 matching bases. This CDR3 is built from 12 residues. Germline V gene lookup returns CDR1 MDHEN and CDR2 SYDVKM. The ends were cut back, 3 bases at V and 8 bases at J, with 9 bases in the middle. Written as DNA, the CDR3 is TGTGCCAGCAGTTTGCCTAGCTTTACGCAGTATTTT. It translates to CASSLPSFTQYF.

This clone came up once. This chain connects TRBV10-3 to TRBJ2-7; TRBD1 might be the D (5 bases). The CDR3 is 14 residues long. Germline assignment: CDR1 ENHRY and CDR2 SYGVKD. Deletions cut 3 bases from V and 2 bases from J, with 11 bases between. CDR3 residues: CAISEGQGTYEQYF. As DNA, the CDR3 is TGTGCCATCAGTGAAGGCCAGGGAACCTACGAGCAGTACTTC.

The chain links TRBV28 to TRBJ2-7; 9 bases align to TRBD1. After removal of 7 bases from V and 5 bases from J, the junction contained 9 bases not matched to a gene. The CDR3 consists of 14 residues. Germline V CDR1 and CDR2: MDHEN, SYDVKM. The CDR3 reads CASTSGTGNNEQYF. As DNA, the CDR3 is TGTGCCAGCACCTCCGGGACAGGGAACAACGAGCAGTACTTC.

V is TRBV3-1 (or the pseudogene TRBV3-2) and J is TRBJ2-6; 9 nucleotides match TRBD2. This CDR3 has 18 residues. CDR1 is LGHDT, CDR2 YNNKEL, per germline (reference sequence). Germline trimming cut 1 base from V and 2 bases from J; bases unmatched to any gene: 6. The CDR3 bases are TGTGCCAGCAGCCAAGTACCGGGACTAGCAACTGGGGCCAACGTCCTGACTTTC. Translation: CASSQVPGLATGANVLTF.

This chain joins TRBV6-6 and TRBJ1-5, with D possibly matching TRBD1 (5 bases). V was shortened by 6 bases and J by 0 bases, with 12 bases between the two germline ends. Germline assignment: CDR1 MNHNY and CDR2 SVGAGI (reference sequence). The CDR3 is 15 residues long. In DNA form, the CDR3 reads TGTGCCAGCAGCCCCCAGGGTTATAGCAATCAGCCCCAGCATTTT. It is translated as CASSPQGYSNQPQHF.

This clone showed up just once. The CDR3 DNA sequence: TGTGCCAGCAGTCCCGCCAGCGGACCCTACGAGCAGTACTTC. Protein sequence: CASSPASGPYEQYF. This rearrangement joins TRBV6-5 to TRBJ2-7; weak D call: TRBD2 (5 bases). The CDR3 has 14 amino acids. The germline V and J ends were trimmed by 5 bases and 2 bases, with 13 bases remaining between them. Germline V gene lookup returns CDR1 MNHEY and CDR2 SVGAGI.

This clone came up once. The V and J genes are TRBV2 and TRBJ2-5; TRBD2 matches 12 bases. This CDR3 is 13 amino acids long. CDR1 and CDR2 (germline): SNHLY, FYNNEI. J was trimmed by 8 bases and V by 4 bases; bases with no gene match: 2. The CDR3 protein is CASSGTSGETQYF. CDR3 in DNA: TGTGCCAGCAGTGGGACTAGCGGGGAAACCCAGTACTTC.

V and J are TRBV5-5 and TRBJ2-5; 10 bases are a match to TRBD2. Germline-derived CDR1 and CDR2 are SGHKS and YYEKEE (reference sequence). CDR3 length equals 15 residues. V lost 0 bases and J lost 5; bases outside the gene matches: 4. CDR3: CASSLGLAGAETQYF. The CDR3 DNA reads as TGTGCCAGCAGCTTGGGGCTAGCGGGGGCCGAGACCCAGTACTTC.

V usage is TRBV5-4 and J usage is TRBJ2-2; 11 bases agree with TRBD1. Looked up from germline, CDR1 is SGHNT and CDR2 is YYREEE (reference sequence). J was trimmed by 1 base and V by 2 bases; bases with no gene match: 4. This CDR3 spans 17 amino acids. CDR3 protein: CASSFGQGAQNTGELFF. The CDR3 nucleotides are TGTGCCAGCAGCTTTGGACAGGGGGCGCAGAACACCGGGGAGCTGTTTTTT. Supplemented by reference TRBV5-4 and TRBJ2-2, the full variable domain reads ETGVTQSPTHLIKTRGQQVTLRCSSQSGHNTVSWYQQALGQGPQFIFQYYREEENGRGNFPPRFSGLQFPNYSSELNVNALELDDSALYLCASSFGQGAQNTGELFFGEGSRLTVL.

J is TRBJ1-1 and V is TRBV27, with 8 bases identical to TRBD1. The V segment lost 6 bases and the J segment 5 bases; nucleotides outside the gene matches: 5. The germline V gene encodes CDR1 MNHEY and CDR2 SMNVEV (reference sequence). This CDR3 spans 13 amino acids. CDR3 sequence: CASRHQGATEAFF. In DNA, the CDR3 is TGTGCCAGCAGGCATCAGGGGGCGACTGAAGCTTTCTTT.

The V gene is TRBV7-9, the J gene TRBJ1-6, with D tentatively TRBD1 (6 bases). This CDR3 has 15 amino acids. Germline V gives CDR1 SEHNR, CDR2 FQNEAQ (reference sequence). V lost 1 base and J 7 bases, leaving 11 bases between the germline ends. The CDR3 DNA reads as TGTGCCAGCAGCTTAGACGGGAGGGGGAATTCACCCCTCCACTTT. Protein: CASSLDGRGNSPLHF.

This clone was recorded only once. The chain joins TRBV5-4 to TRBJ1-2; D is undetermined. CDR1 and CDR2 from the germline V gene are SGHNT and YYREEE (reference sequence). Trimming stripped 1 base from V and 0 bases from J, with 4 bases between. This CDR3 has 13 residues. The CDR3 nucleotides are TGTGCCAGCAGCTTGTCGTCTAACTATGGCTACACCTTC. Amino acid sequence: CASSLSSNYGYTF.

The V gene is TRBV7-6, the J gene TRBJ2-1, with 7 bases lining up with TRBD1. Germline trimming cut 5 bases from V and 9 bases from J; bases unmatched to any gene: 7. The CDR3 consists of 13 residues. The germline gives CDR1 SGHVS, CDR2 FNYEAQ. The CDR3: CASSPWDSTEQFF. The CDR3 DNA reads TGTGCCAGCAGCCCCTGGGACAGCACTGAGCAGTTCTTC.

The chain combines TRBV28 with TRBJ2-7, with TRBD1 matching over 9 bases. The germline V gene encodes CDR1 MDHEN and CDR2 SYDVKM. With 3 bases clipped from V and 0 bases from J, the junction kept 9 bases outside the gene matches. CDR3 length: 17 amino acids. The CDR3 loop is CASSFLDRGPSSYEQYF. CDR3 DNA: TGTGCCAGCAGTTTCCTGGACAGGGGCCCTAGCTCCTACGAGCAGTACTTC.

This clone came up once. The rearrangement joins TRBV27 to TRBJ2-1, with 7 positions matching TRBD2. There are 15 residues in the CDR3. CDR1 MNHEY and CDR2 SMNVEV come from the germline V gene (reference sequence). V shed 6 bases and J 0 bases; nucleotides not matched to a gene: 5. As DNA, the CDR3 is TGTGCCAGCAGACTAGCGACCAGCTCCTACAATGAGCAGTTCTTC. Amino acids: CASRLATSSYNEQFF.

Here the CDR3 DNA reads TGTGCCAGCAGGTATCAGGCCAATAGCAATCAGCCCCAGCATTTT. It translates to CASRYQANSNQPQHF. The rearrangement joins TRBV6-5 to TRBJ1-5; D uncertain. Trimming left V 6 bases short and J 0 bases short, with 12 bases between. The germline CDR1 and CDR2 sequences are MNHEY and SVGAGI. The CDR3 covers 15 residues.

The chain employs TRBV12-3 or TRBV12-4 and TRBJ1-2; perhaps TRBD1 as D (5 bases). The CDR3 has 13 amino acids. V lost 1 base and J 5 bases, leaving 8 bases between the germline ends. The CDR3 nucleotides are TGTGCCAGCAGTTTAGAGGCAGGGTATGGCTACACCTTC. Translated, it gives CASSLEAGYGYTF.